The 10 T cell receptor beta chains in this list originate from one sample, sequenced in a study of Graves' ophthalmopathy and Graves' hyperthyroidism. Researchers took RNA transcripts and amplified TCR beta CDR3 regions from them. HTBI-primed RT-PCR formed the first round, and a multiplex PCR formed the second. Each CDR3 protein is one row after TCRdb ran MiXCR on the multiplex PCR reads. The table has about 390,000 distinct CDR3 sequences, roughly 14% seen once. What was sequenced was peripheral blood. These receptors came from a woman younger than 30 with stable Graves' hyperthyroidism.

The chain links TRBV4-2 to TRBJ2-3, with D perhaps TRBD1 (6 bases). CDR1 is LGHNA and CDR2 is YNFKEQ in the germline V gene. The V gene lost 0 bases and the J gene lost 4 bases, with 14 bases spanning the gap. This CDR3 contains 16 residues. The DNA of the CDR3 is TGTGCCAGCAGCCAAGATTGGGGGCCCGCGGCAGATACGCAGTATTTT. Its protein product is CASSQDWGPAADTQYF.

This clonotype occurred many times. The chain employs TRBV7-2 and TRBJ1-2; TRBD1 is a possible D gene (5 bases). This CDR3 has 15 amino acids. Trimming left V 1 base short and J 6 bases short, with 15 bases between. CDR1 is SGHTA, CDR2 FQGNSA, per germline. DNA of the CDR3: TGTGCCAGCAGCTTAGGCTCCCCAGGGATCCATGGCTACACCTTC. Its protein is CASSLGSPGIHGYTF.

This clonotype appeared many times. This chain uses TRBV20-1 with TRBJ1-5; 8 bases are shared with TRBD1. V dropped 1 base and J dropped 2; count of bases not matched to a gene: 7. Germline V gene data show CDR1 as DFQATT and CDR2 as SNEGSKA (reference sequence). The CDR3 covers 16 residues. The CDR3 DNA sequence: TGCAGTGCTAGAGGCCGATTGGACAGGGGCAATCAGCCCCAGCATTTT. This encodes CSARGRLDRGNQPQHF.

This clonotype occurred many times. This chain uses TRBV13 with TRBJ1-1, with 7 bases lining up with TRBD1. This CDR3 spans 16 amino acids. Germline assignment: CDR1 PRHDT and CDR2 FYEKMQ (reference sequence). J was trimmed by 1 base and V by 6 bases; bases with no gene match: 11. CDR3: CASRKGDRFGNTEAFF. Written as DNA, the CDR3 is TGTGCCAGCAGGAAGGGGGACAGATTTGGGAACACTGAAGCTTTCTTT.

The table lists this clonotype with many counts. The chain joins TRBV12-3 or TRBV12-4 to TRBJ1-1, with unresolved D. V lost 3 bases and J lost 5, with 13 bases in between. The length of the CDR3 is 14 residues. This CDR3 is CASSLRGEVTEAFF. The CDR3 DNA reads as TGTGCCAGCAGTTTGCGGGGAGAGGTGACTGAAGCTTTCTTT.

There are many counts of this clonotype. V is TRBV10-2 and J is TRBJ1-2; D possibly corresponds to TRBD1 (5 bases). This CDR3 spans 12 amino acids. Per germline, CDR1 WSHSY and CDR2 SAAADI. V lost 8 bases and J lost 1, with 8 bases in between. The chain's CDR3 is CASLRGNYGYTF. The CDR3 DNA reads as TGCGCCAGCTTGAGGGGTAACTATGGCTACACCTTC.

In regard to this clonotype: This may stem from a read error, because a much larger clone lies one nucleotide away. In DNA, the CDR3 is TGTGCCAGCAGTGGAAGTGGGGAGGTATGGGAGCAGTACTTC. As protein: CASSGSGEVWEQYF. The chain carries TRBV2 and TRBJ2-7; TRBD2 is a possible D gene (6 bases). Germline V gene data show CDR1 as SNHLY and CDR2 as FYNNEI. V gave up 4 bases and J gave up 7 bases, with 17 bases separating them. The CDR3 spans 14 residues.

Many counts were recorded for this clonotype. The chain has TRBV12-3 or TRBV12-4 and TRBJ1-2; TRBD1 is a possible D gene (5 bases). The CDR3 runs 13 residues. Deletions cut 7 bases from V and 6 bases from J, with 15 bases between. The CDR3 DNA is TGTGCCAGCACCTTGGGACCCGGGAATGGCTACACCTTC. Translated, it gives CASTLGPGNGYTF.

This clonotype was seen at least ten times. CDR3 coding DNA: TGTGCCAGCAGCGCCTACAGGGTTGCAAGGCACGAGCAGTACTTC. Amino acids: CASSAYRVARHEQYF. V usage is TRBV7-2 and J usage is TRBJ2-7, with a weak D call TRBD1 (6 bases). CDR1 and CDR2 from the germline V gene are SGHTA and FQGNSA. V gave up 5 bases and J gave up 5 bases, with 19 bases separating them. This CDR3 has 15 amino acids.

There are many counts of this clonotype. The rearrangement joins TRBV20-1 to TRBJ1-5; D unclear. Per the germline V gene, CDR1 is DFQATT and CDR2 is SNEGSKA (reference sequence). Between the trimmed V and J ends, which lost 1 base and 2 bases, there was a span of 9 bases. The CDR3 is 14 residues long. CDR3 sequence (DNA): TGCAGTGCTAGAGCCGCCTCCGGCAATCAGCCCCAGCATTTT. It yields the protein CSARAASGNQPQHF.